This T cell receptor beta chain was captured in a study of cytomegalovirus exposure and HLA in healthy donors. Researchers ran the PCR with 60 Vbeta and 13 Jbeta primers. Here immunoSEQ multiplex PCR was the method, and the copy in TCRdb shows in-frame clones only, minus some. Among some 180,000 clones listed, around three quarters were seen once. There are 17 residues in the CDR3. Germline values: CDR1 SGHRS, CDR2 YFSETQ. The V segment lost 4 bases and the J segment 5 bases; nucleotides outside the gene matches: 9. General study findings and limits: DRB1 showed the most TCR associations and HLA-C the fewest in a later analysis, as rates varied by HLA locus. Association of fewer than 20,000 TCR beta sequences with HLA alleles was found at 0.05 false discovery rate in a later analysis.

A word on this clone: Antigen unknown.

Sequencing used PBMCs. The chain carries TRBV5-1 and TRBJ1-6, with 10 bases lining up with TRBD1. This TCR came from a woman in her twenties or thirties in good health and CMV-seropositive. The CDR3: CASSEGPGTGDNSPLHF. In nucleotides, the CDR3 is TGCGCCAGCAGCGAAGGACCCGGGACAGGGGATAATTCACCCCTCCACTTT. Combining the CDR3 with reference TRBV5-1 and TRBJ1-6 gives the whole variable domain KAGVTQTPRYLIKTRGQQVTLSCSPISGHRSVSWYQQTPGQGLQFLFEYFSETQRNKGNFPGRFSGRQFSNSRSEMNVSTLELGDSALYLCASSEGPGTGDNSPLHFGNGTRLTVT.